Below, 3 T cell receptor beta chains from the same sample are listed, as sequenced in a study of blood T cells in healthy people across ages (dated by TCRdb to 2013 to 2016). The library was made by 5' RACE. The reads were generated on an Illumina HiSeq 2500. A second PCR of 7 to 11 cycles was run with a J-beta primer mix and a sample-barcoded 5' primer. TCRdb reanalyzed the raw reads on its own, using fastp at Q25 for trimming and MiXCR for clone calling, and kept in-frame beta chains. Each entry merges the rows of one CDR3 protein and shows their most common DNA and genes. This sample is represented by about 1.4 million distinct CDR3 sequences; roughly 64% of them were singletons. Together, the top ten hold 6.5% to 8% of the sample. What was sequenced was blood. Receptor source: a man aged 18-30 years in good health.

This clonotype is a singleton in its sample. The gene calls are TRBV6-5 and TRBJ2-5, with D hard to call. The DNA end is more similar to TRBJ2-1, so the J call may be wrong. Germline V gives CDR1 MNHEY, CDR2 SVGAGI. The CDR3 loop spans 11 amino acids. The CDR3 bases are TGTGCCAGCAGCTCACAAGAGACCCAGTTCTTC. This gives the protein CASSSQETQFF.

For this clonotype: The junction departs from the called germline gene at one end, perhaps through a read error. The gene calls are TRBV7-7 and TRBJ2-7; D is perhaps TRBD1 or TRBD2 (5 bases each). This CDR3 comprises 14 residues. Per germline, CDR1 SSHAT and CDR2 FNYEAQ (reference sequence). In nucleotides, the CDR3 is TGTGCTAGCAGCTTAGGGGACGGATCCTGCGAGCAGTACTTC. Amino acid sequence: CASSLGDGSCEQYF.

The chain couples TRBV7-2 to TRBJ2-7; possible D gene TRBD1, 5 bases. The CDR3 extends over 15 amino acids. The germline CDR1 and CDR2 sequences are SGHTA and FQGNSA. Deletions cut 1 base from V and 1 base from J, with 11 bases between. CDR3 sequence reads: CASSLEGLESYEQYF. The CDR3 nucleotides read TGTGCCAGCAGCTTAGAGGGGCTAGAATCCTACGAGCAGTACTTC.